This passage covers 27 T cell receptor beta chains from one sample sequenced in a study of OX40 agonist ivuxolimab in advanced cancers. Here immunoSEQ multiplex PCR was the method, and the copy in TCRdb shows in-frame clones only, minus some. The sample carries 57,000 or so clones, roughly 84% recorded once. This specimen consisted of CD4+ or CD8+ T cells sorted from blood, obtained in a trial of the OX40 agonist ivuxolimab. These receptors originate from an adult with an advanced solid tumor such as melanoma, head and neck, liver or kidney cancer.

The chain joins TRBV18 to TRBJ1-5; a possible D gene is TRBD1 (5 bases). V was trimmed by 3 bases and J by 1 base, leaving 7 bases between them. Germline-derived CDR1 and CDR2 are KGHSH and LQKENI. This CDR3 region has 14 residues. Here the CDR3 reads CASSPTASNQPQHF. The DNA of the CDR3 is TGTGCCAGCTCACCGACAGCCAGCAATCAGCCCCAGCATTTT.

V and J are TRBV6-5 and TRBJ1-6, with 8 bases fitting TRBD1. The trim removed 4 bases at V and 7 bases at J, leaving 9 bases unmatched. This CDR3 has 16 residues. CDR1 and CDR2 (germline): MNHEY, SVGAGI. CDR3 residues: CASSFFSTGANSPLHF. The CDR3, as DNA: TGTGCCAGCAGTTTCTTTTCGACAGGGGCGAATTCACCCCTCCACTTT.

The J gene is TRBJ1-4, the V gene TRBV7-7; weak D call: TRBD1 (6 bases). The CDR3 runs 13 residues. Trimming pared 5 bases from V and 12 bases from J, leaving 16 bases between. Germline V gene sequence: CDR1 SSHAT, CDR2 FNYEAQ (reference sequence). CDR3 bases: TGTGCCAGCAGCCTCGGGACATCGGGGGAACTGTTTTTT. This gives the protein CASSLGTSGELFF.

The rearrangement joins TRBV28 to TRBJ1-2, with 10 bases that match TRBD1. The V gene's germline CDR1 is MDHEN and CDR2 SYDVKM. V trimming: 3 bases; J trimming: 7 bases; junction bases outside the gene matches: 8. There are 15 residues in the CDR3. The CDR3 DNA is TGTGCCAGCAGTTTGATAGGACAGGGGGTTCTTGGCTACACCTTC. Its protein product is CASSLIGQGVLGYTF.

V and J are TRBV7-2 and TRBJ1-2, with D unresolved. Per germline, CDR1 SGHTA and CDR2 FQGNSA. The CDR3 extends over 16 amino acids. Trimming cost V 1 base and J 8 bases, with 20 bases left between them. The CDR3 nucleotides read TGTGCCAGCAGCTTAGGTCCCGGAAGAGGAAGCAGGGGCTACACCTTC. It translates to CASSLGPGRGSRGYTF.

The chain carries TRBV30 and TRBJ1-3; possible D gene TRBD1, 6 bases. The CDR3 runs 16 residues. CDR1 and CDR2 (germline): GTSNPN, SVGIG (reference sequence). V gave up 4 bases and J gave up 0 bases, with 16 bases separating them. The CDR3 loop is CAWNAKTGNSGNTIYF. The CDR3 DNA reads TGTGCCTGGAATGCTAAGACAGGCAACTCTGGAAACACCATATATTTT. Supplemented by reference TRBV30 and TRBJ1-3, the full variable domain reads SQTIHQWPATLVQPVGSPLSLECTVEGTSNPNLYWYRQAAGRGLQLLFYSVGIGQISSEVPQNLSASRPQDRQFILSSKKLLLSDSGFYLCAWNAKTGNSGNTIYFGEGSWLTVV.

The chain links TRBV7-7 to TRBJ1-4, with a weak D call TRBD1 (5 bases). The germline V gene has CDR1 SSHAT and CDR2 FNYEAQ (reference sequence). V was trimmed by 0 bases and J by 6 bases, leaving 5 bases between them. This CDR3 is 13 amino acids long. CDR3 residues: CASSLAGDEKLFF. For the CDR3, the DNA is TGTGCCAGCAGCTTAGCGGGGGATGAAAAACTGTTTTTT.

The V and J genes are TRBV5-1 and TRBJ2-7, with D unresolved. The CDR3 consists of 14 residues. CDR1 is SGHRS, CDR2 YFSETQ, per germline. V dropped 0 bases and J dropped 7 bases, with 14 bases sitting between them. CDR3 amino acids: CASSLVGQNNEQYF. The CDR3 DNA sequence: TGCGCCAGCAGCTTGGTAGGGCAGAACAATGAGCAGTACTTC. Using reference TRBV5-1 and TRBJ2-7 for the parts outside the CDR3, the full variable domain is KAGVTQTPRYLIKTRGQQVTLSCSPISGHRSVSWYQQTPGQGLQFLFEYFSETQRNKGNFPGRFSGRQFSNSRSEMNVSTLELGDSALYLCASSLVGQNNEQYFGPGTRLTVT.

This clone was observed a single time. This chain connects TRBV9 to TRBJ1-6, with D unresolved. Trimming took 0 bases from V and 0 from J, leaving 4 bases between them. The CDR3 runs 15 residues. Germline lookup yields CDR1 SGDLS and CDR2 YYNGEE. CDR3 DNA: TGTGCCAGCAGCGTAGACGGCTCCTATAATTCACCCCTCCACTTT. As protein: CASSVDGSYNSPLHF.

This rearrangement joins TRBV5-1 to TRBJ1-1; D not resolved. Trimming stripped 0 bases from V and 6 bases from J, with 9 bases between. This CDR3 has 13 amino acids. The germline CDR1 and CDR2 sequences are SGHRS and YFSETQ. The DNA for the CDR3 is TGCGCCAGCAGCTTGGGGGATACCGCTGAAGCTTTCTTT. Its translation: CASSLGDTAEAFF.

Details on this clone: Its ends do not fully match the called genes, so a read error is possible. The chain uses TRBV2 and TRBJ1-6; tentative D call: TRBD1 (5 bases). This CDR3 has 14 amino acids. Per the germline V gene, CDR1 is SNHLY and CDR2 is FYNNEI. The CDR3 reads CASREGTSGSPLHF. The CDR3 DNA is TGTGCCAGCAGGGAAGGGACCTCCGGTTCACCCCTCCACTTT. Full variable domain (outside the CDR3, taken from reference TRBV2 and TRBJ1-6): EPEVTQTPSHQVTQMGQEVILRCVPISNHLYFYWYRQILGQKVEFLVSFYNNEISEKSEIFDDQFSVERPDGSNFTLKIRSTKLEDSAMYFCASREGTSGSPLHFGNGTRLTVT.

The chain joins TRBV5-4 to TRBJ2-2; TRBD2 aligns across 11 bases. Germline V CDR1 and CDR2: SGHNT, YYREEE (reference sequence). The CDR3 spans 16 residues. V lost 4 bases to trimming and J lost 1 base; unmatched junction nucleotides: 3. This CDR3 reads CASSPLAGGNTGELFF. CDR3 nucleotides: TGTGCCAGCAGCCCTCTAGCGGGAGGGAACACCGGGGAGCTGTTTTTT. Complete variable domain (other parts from reference TRBV5-4 and TRBJ2-2): ETGVTQSPTHLIKTRGQQVTLRCSSQSGHNTVSWYQQALGQGPQFIFQYYREEENGRGNFPPRFSGLQFPNYSSELNVNALELDDSALYLCASSPLAGGNTGELFFGEGSRLTVL.

The V and J genes are TRBV30 and TRBJ2-2, with 8 bases lining up with TRBD1. Germline CDR1 reads GTSNPN; CDR2 reads SVGIG (reference sequence). This CDR3 has 15 amino acids. The ends lost 1 base at V and 5 bases at J; junction bases unmatched: 6. CDR3 in DNA: TGTGCCTGGAGTGGTGGCAGGGGGCTGACCGGGGAGCTGTTTTTT. It specifies CAWSGGRGLTGELFF.

The chain recombines TRBV7-8 with TRBJ2-2; 9 positions agree with TRBD2. The trim removed 2 bases at V and 4 bases at J, leaving 2 bases unmatched. CDR1 SGHVS and CDR2 FQNEAQ come from the germline V gene. The CDR3 has 15 residues. For the CDR3, the DNA is TGTGCCAGCAGCTTAAGGCGGGAGGGCACCGGGGAGCTGTTTTTT. Translation: CASSLRREGTGELFF. The full variable domain, its missing parts supplied by reference TRBV7-8 and TRBJ2-2, is GAGVSQSPRYKVAKRGQDVALRCDPISGHVSLFWYQQALGQGPEFLTYFQNEAQLDKSGLPSDRFFAERPEGSVSTLKIQRTQQEDSAVYLCASSLRREGTGELFFGEGSRLTVL.

This clone was seen just once. This chain connects TRBV23-1 to TRBJ2-7; the D gene is possibly TRBD1 (6 bases). TRBV23-1 is reported as an ORF; its role is uncertain. CDR3 size: 15 residues. V was cut by 4 bases and J by 2 bases, with 15 bases left in between. The CDR3 coding sequence is TGCGCCAGCAGTCCCCAGGGGTGGGGGCCCTACGAGCAGTACTTC. Translating it yields CASSPQGWGPYEQYF.

The chain employs TRBV28 and TRBJ1-4; the match to TRBD1 covers 7 bases. Trimming cost V 4 bases and J 8 bases; bases outside gene matches: 10. The CDR3 consists of 15 residues. CDR1 is MDHEN, CDR2 SYDVKM, per germline. The CDR3 DNA reads as TGTGCCAGCAGTTCCTCTGGACAGGCTCAGGAAAAACTGTTTTTT. Translation gives CASSSSGQAQEKLFF.

The chain employs TRBV5-1 and TRBJ2-5; 9 bases fit TRBD2. V dropped 0 bases and J dropped 2; count of bases not matched to a gene: 5. The CDR3 sequence is 16 residues long. CDR1 and CDR2 from the germline V gene are SGHRS and YFSETQ. The CDR3 nucleotides read TGCGCCAGCAGCTTGGGATCTAGCGGGGCACAAGAGACCCAGTACTTC. Translating it yields CASSLGSSGAQETQYF.

The chain recombines TRBV6-6 with TRBJ2-5; no firm D call. The V gene lost 2 bases and the J gene lost 9 bases, with 13 bases spanning the gap. CDR1 is MNHNY, CDR2 SVGAGI, per germline (reference sequence). The CDR3 length is 13 residues. DNA for the CDR3: TGTGCCAGCAGTTACCCTTCCCCTCCATCCCAGTACTTC. It translates to CASSYPSPPSQYF.

This chain links TRBV2 with TRBJ2-7, with D tentatively TRBD1 (6 bases). V dropped 8 bases and J dropped 4 bases, with 12 bases sitting between them. CDR1 SNHLY and CDR2 FYNNEI come from the germline V gene. The CDR3 is 12 amino acids. The CDR3 region is CASRPTGYEQYF. CDR3 bases: TGTGCCAGCCGCCCCACAGGGTACGAGCAGTACTTC.

The CDR3 reads CSVGQGAGQPQHF. For the CDR3, the DNA is TGCAGCGTTGGACAGGGGGCGGGACAGCCCCAGCATTTT. V and J are TRBV29-1 and TRBJ1-5; the match to TRBD1 covers 10 bases. Per germline, CDR1 SQVTM and CDR2 ANQGSEA. V was pared by 4 bases and J by 7 bases, with 4 bases of the junction left unmatched. This CDR3 comprises 13 residues.

V gene TRBV5-8 combines with J gene TRBJ1-4; no clear D. Trimming cost V 0 bases and J 5 bases, with 14 bases left between them. Germline values: CDR1 SGHTS, CDR2 YDEGEE. There are 16 residues in the CDR3. In DNA form, the CDR3 reads TGTGCCAGCAGCTTGGCCTTGCAGGCAATAAATGAAAAACTGTTTTTT. The encoded protein is CASSLALQAINEKLFF.

V usage is TRBV28 and J usage is TRBJ2-1, with D maybe TRBD2 (5 bases). V dropped 1 base and J dropped 3 bases, with 10 bases sitting between them. The germline gives CDR1 MDHEN, CDR2 SYDVKM. There are 15 residues in the CDR3. The CDR3 DNA sequence: TGTGCCAGCAGTTTATTGGCGGGTGTCTACAATGAGCAGTTCTTC. Its translation: CASSLLAGVYNEQFF.

The V gene is TRBV7-2, the J gene TRBJ2-5; 8 bases are shared with TRBD2. CDR1 is SGHTA and CDR2 is FQGNSA in the germline V gene. The CDR3 runs 14 residues. After removal of 3 bases from V and 5 bases from J, the junction contained 5 bases not matched to a gene. The DNA for the CDR3 is TGTGCCAGCAGCTTCCCCCGGGGGGGGGAGACCCAGTACTTC. Translated: CASSFPRGGETQYF.

CDR3 DNA sequence: TGTGCCAGTAGTATATTCGGGGACTTGGGAGAGACCCAGTACTTC. Its translation: CASSIFGDLGETQYF. The chain employs TRBV19 and TRBJ2-5, with D perhaps TRBD2 (6 bases). Looked up from germline, CDR1 is LNHDA and CDR2 is SQIVND (reference sequence). There are 15 residues in the CDR3. Trimming left V 2 bases short and J 4 bases short, with 14 bases between.

This sequence joins TRBV7-9 and TRBJ1-2; D gene ambiguous. CDR1 and CDR2 from the germline V gene are SEHNR and FQNEAQ (reference sequence). Trimming shortened V by 8 bases and J by 0 bases, and 10 bases separated the two germline ends. This CDR3 is built from 13 residues. CDR3 amino acids: CASSSTPNYGYTF. The DNA of the CDR3 is TGTGCCAGCTCCTCGACACCTAACTATGGCTACACCTTC.

This clone turned up a few times. This sequence joins TRBV10-3 and TRBJ1-1; D remains ambiguous. Deletions cut 5 bases from V and 1 base from J, with 5 bases between. The CDR3 loop spans 12 amino acids. Looked up from germline, CDR1 is ENHRY and CDR2 is SYGVKD. As DNA, the CDR3 is TGTGCCATCAGTACAGCGAACACTGAAGCTTTCTTT. It translates to CAISTANTEAFF.

This chain connects TRBV7-9 to TRBJ2-7; the D gene is possibly TRBD1 (6 bases). Germline CDR1 SEHNR, CDR2 FQNEAQ (reference sequence). The CDR3 length is 13 residues. Deletions cut 11 bases from V and 1 base from J, with 15 bases between. The CDR3 sequence: CAGQRDTSYEQYF. The CDR3 nucleotides read TGTGCCGGCCAACGGGACACATCCTACGAGCAGTACTTC. Variable domain in full (rest from reference TRBV7-9 and TRBJ2-7): DTGVSQNPRHKITKRGQNVTFRCDPISEHNRLYWYRQTLGQGPEFLTYFQNEAQLEKSRLLSDRFSAERPKGSFSTLEIQRTEQGDSAMYLCAGQRDTSYEQYFGPGTRLTVT.